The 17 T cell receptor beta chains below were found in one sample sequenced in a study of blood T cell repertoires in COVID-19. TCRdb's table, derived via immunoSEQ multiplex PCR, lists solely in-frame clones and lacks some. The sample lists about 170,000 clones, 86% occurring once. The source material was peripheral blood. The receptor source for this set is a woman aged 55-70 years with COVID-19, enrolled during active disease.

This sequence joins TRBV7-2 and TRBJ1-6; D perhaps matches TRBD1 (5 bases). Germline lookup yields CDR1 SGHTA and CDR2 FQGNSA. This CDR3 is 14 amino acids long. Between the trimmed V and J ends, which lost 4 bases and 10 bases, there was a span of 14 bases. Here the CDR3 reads CASSSTVVPSPLHF. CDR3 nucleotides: TGTGCCAGCAGCTCGACAGTTGTTCCGTCACCCCTCCACTTT.

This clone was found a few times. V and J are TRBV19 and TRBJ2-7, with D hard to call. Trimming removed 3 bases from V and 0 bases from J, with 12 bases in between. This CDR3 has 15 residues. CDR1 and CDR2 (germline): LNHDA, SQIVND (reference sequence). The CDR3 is CASSILRGNSYEQYF. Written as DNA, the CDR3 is TGTGCCAGTAGTATTCTTCGTGGCAACTCCTACGAGCAGTACTTC. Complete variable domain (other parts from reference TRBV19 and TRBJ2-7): DGGITQSPKYLFRKEGQNVTLSCEQNLNHDAMYWYRQDPGQGLRLIYYSQIVNDFQKGDIAEGYSVSREKKESFPLTVTSAQKNPTAFYLCASSILRGNSYEQYFGPGTRLTVT.

CDR3 in DNA: TGTGCCAGCTCACCGCTCGGCAGACTGAATCAGCCCCAGCATTTT. This gives the protein CASSPLGRLNQPQHF. J is TRBJ1-5 and V is TRBV18, with D unclear. Between the trimmed V and J ends, which lost 3 bases and 4 bases, there was a span of 13 bases. The CDR3 loop spans 15 amino acids. Germline CDR1 reads KGHSH; CDR2 reads LQKENI.

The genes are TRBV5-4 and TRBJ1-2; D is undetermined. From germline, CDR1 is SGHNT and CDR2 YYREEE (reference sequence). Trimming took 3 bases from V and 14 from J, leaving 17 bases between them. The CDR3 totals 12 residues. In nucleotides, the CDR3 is TGTGCCAGCAGCTCCTACACGGAGCCCTCGACCTTC. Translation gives CASSSYTEPSTF.

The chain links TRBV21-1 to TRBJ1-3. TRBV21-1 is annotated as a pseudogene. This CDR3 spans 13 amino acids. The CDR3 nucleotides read TGTGCCAGCAGCCGTTGTACTGGAAACACCATATATTTT. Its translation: CASSRCTGNTIYF.

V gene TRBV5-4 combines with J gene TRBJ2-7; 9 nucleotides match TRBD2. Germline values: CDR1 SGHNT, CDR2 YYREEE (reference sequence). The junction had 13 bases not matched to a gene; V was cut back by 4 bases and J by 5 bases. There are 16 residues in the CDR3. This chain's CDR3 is CASSLGGVAGDHEQYF. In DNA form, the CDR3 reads TGTGCCAGCAGCCTGGGGGGGGTAGCGGGAGATCACGAGCAGTACTTC.

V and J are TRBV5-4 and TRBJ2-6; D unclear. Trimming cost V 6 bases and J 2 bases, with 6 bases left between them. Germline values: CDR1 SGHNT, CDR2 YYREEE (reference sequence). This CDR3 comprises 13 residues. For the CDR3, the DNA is TGTGCCAGCATCCTTCCTGGGGCCAACGTCCTGACTTTC. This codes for CASILPGANVLTF.

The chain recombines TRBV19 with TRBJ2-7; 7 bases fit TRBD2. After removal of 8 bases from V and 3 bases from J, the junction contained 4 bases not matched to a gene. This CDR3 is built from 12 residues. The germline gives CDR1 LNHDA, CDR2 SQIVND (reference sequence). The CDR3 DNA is TGTGCCAGTTCTAGCGGAGTCTACGAGCAGTACTTC. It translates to CASSSGVYEQYF.

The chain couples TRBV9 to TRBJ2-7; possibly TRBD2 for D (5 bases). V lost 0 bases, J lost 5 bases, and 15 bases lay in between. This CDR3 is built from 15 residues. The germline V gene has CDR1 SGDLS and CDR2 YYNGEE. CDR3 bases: TGTGCCAGCAGCGTAGAGCCTAGCTTTCGGAACGAGCAGTACTTC. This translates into CASSVEPSFRNEQYF.

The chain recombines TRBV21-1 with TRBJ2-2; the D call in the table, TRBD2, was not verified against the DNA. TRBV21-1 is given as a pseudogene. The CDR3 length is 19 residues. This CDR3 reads CASSSSGTSGRDDTGELFF. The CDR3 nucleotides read TGTGCCAGCAGCTCGTCCGGGACTAGCGGGAGGGACGACACCGGGGAGCTGTTTTTT.

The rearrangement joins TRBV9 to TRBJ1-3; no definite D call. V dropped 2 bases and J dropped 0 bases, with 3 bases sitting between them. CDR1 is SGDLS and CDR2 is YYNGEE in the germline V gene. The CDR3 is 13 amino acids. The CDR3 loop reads CASSVSSGNTIYF. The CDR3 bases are TGTGCCAGCAGCGTTAGCTCTGGAAACACCATATATTTT.

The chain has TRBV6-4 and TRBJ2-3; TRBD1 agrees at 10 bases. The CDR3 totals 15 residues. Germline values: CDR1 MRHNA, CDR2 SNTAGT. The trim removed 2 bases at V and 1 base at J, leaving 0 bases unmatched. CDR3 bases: TGTGCCAGCAGTGACGGGACAGGGGGCACAGATACGCAGTATTTT. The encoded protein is CASSDGTGGTDTQYF.

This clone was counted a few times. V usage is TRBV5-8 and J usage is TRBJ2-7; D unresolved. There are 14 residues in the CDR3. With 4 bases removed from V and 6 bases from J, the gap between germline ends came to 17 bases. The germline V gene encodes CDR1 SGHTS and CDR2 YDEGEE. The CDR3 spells CASSIHSYRLEQYF. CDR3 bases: TGTGCCAGCAGCATACACAGTTACCGCCTCGAGCAGTACTTC.

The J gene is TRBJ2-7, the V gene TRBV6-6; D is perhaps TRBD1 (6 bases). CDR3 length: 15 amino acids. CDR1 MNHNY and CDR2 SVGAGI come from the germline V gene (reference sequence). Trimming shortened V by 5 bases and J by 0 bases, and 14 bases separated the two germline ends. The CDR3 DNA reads TGTGCCAGCAGTCAAGGAACAGGGTACTCCTACGAGCAGTACTTC. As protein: CASSQGTGYSYEQYF.

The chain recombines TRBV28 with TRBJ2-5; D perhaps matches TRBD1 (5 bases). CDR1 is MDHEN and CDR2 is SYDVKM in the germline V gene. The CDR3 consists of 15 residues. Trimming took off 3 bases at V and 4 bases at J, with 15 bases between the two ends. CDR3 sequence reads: CASSFWEDSRETQYF. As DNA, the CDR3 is TGTGCCAGCAGTTTTTGGGAAGACAGTAGAGAGACCCAGTACTTC.

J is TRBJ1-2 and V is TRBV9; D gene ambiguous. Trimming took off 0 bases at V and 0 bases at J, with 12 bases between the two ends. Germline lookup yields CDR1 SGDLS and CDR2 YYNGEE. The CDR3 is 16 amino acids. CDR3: CASSVGRSLSNYGYTF. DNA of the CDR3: TGTGCCAGCAGCGTAGGCAGATCCCTTTCTAACTATGGCTACACCTTC.

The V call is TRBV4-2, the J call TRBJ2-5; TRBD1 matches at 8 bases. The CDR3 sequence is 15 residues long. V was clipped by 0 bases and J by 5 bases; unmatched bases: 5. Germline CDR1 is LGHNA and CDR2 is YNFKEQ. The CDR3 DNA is TGTGCCAGCAGCCAAGAGACAGGGGAGTGGGAGACCCAGTACTTC. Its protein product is CASSQETGEWETQYF.